Listed here are 31 T cell receptor beta chains from one sample, sequenced in a study of CD8+ T cells in alopecia areata. The authors sorted pooled cutaneous lymph node cells using CD4, CD8alpha, NKG2D, NKG2ACE and other markers. Isolated RNA was reverse transcribed into cDNA used as the sequencing template. Assay: immunoSEQ multiplex PCR; the TCRdb copy retains only in-frame clones and omits some. The sample offers 250,000 or so clones and no singletons, the top ten holding more than 0.95%. Sequencing used CD4+ T cells sorted from a lymph node. The receptor set was obtained from a C3H/HeJ mouse with alopecia areata. MHC haplotype of the mouse line: H2-k.

This clone was found a few times. The listed genes are named as in mouse. The sequenced fragment ends 3 residues before the CDR3 boundary, so the rest is inferred from the germline J gene. This chain connects TRBV13-1 to TRBJ1-6; D unclear. TRBJ1-6 is designated an ORF whose function remains uncertain. The CDR3 runs to 16 residues. V lost 3 bases to trimming and J lost 2 bases, with 12 bases between them. Germline V gives CDR1 NSHNY, CDR2 SYGAGN. The CDR3 sequence is CASSASTNPYNSPLYF. The sequenced CDR3 bases are TGTGCCAGCAGTGCCTCGACAAACCCCTATAATTCGCCC.

This clone was seen repeatedly, ten times or more. Genes and germline are mouse. Read data end 4 residues before the CDR3 end; the end is taken from the germline J gene. The V and J genes are TRBV17 and TRBJ2-2; the match to TRBD1 covers 7 bases. The CDR3 has 14 residues. Germline V CDR1 and CDR2: MNHDT, YYDKIL. V lost 6 bases, J lost 1 base, and 2 bases stayed unmatched. The sequenced part of the CDR3 DNA is TGTGCTAGCAGAAACAGGGGAAACACCGGG. It translates to CASRNRGNTG. The full CDR3 protein reads CASRNRGNTGQLYF.

This clone was counted a few times. The gene names here belong to mouse. The sequence runs out 4 residues before the end of the CDR3; the remainder is reconstructed from the germline J gene. The chain employs TRBV13-3 and TRBJ2-1; 11 bases map to TRBD2. This CDR3 contains 15 residues. V shed 4 bases, J shed 6 bases, and the junction held 6 bases outside the gene matches. Per germline, CDR1 NNHDY and CDR2 SYVADS. The CDR3 bases that were read are TGTGCCAGCAGTCCTCCGGGACTGGGGGCTGCT. It is translated as CASSPPGLGAA. The whole CDR3 sequence reads CASSPPGLGAAEQFF.

This clone has only a few counts. Gene names denote mouse genes. The CDR3 spells CASSLGTGGARGAETLYF. The CDR3 DNA, read in part, is TGTGCCAGCAGCCTCGGGACTGGGGGGGCGCGGGGTGCAGAA. This chain connects TRBV5 to TRBJ2-3; 14 nucleotides align to TRBD2. Sequencing ends 4 residues short of the CDR3 end; the germline J gene provides the rest. CDR1 LGHNA and CDR2 YNLKQL come from the germline V gene (reference sequence). V dropped 4 bases and J dropped 1; count of bases not matched to a gene: 7. CDR3 length: 18 residues.

Of note for this clone: Germline and genes: mouse. The read comes to an end 4 residues before the CDR3 does, leaving the germline J gene to fill in the end. The chain recombines TRBV13-1 with TRBJ2-1; D might be TRBD2 (5 bases). Germline V CDR1 and CDR2: NSHNY, SYGAGN. With 6 bases removed from V and 1 base from J, the gap between germline ends came to 8 bases. The CDR3 is 13 residues long. Partial CDR3 DNA: TGTGCCAGCATGGTGGGGAACTATGCT. Its protein is CASMVGNYA. From start to end, the CDR3 is CASMVGNYAEQFF.

Worth noting for this clone: All gene names here are mouse names. The read halts 4 residues ahead of the CDR3 end, with the missing end drawn from the germline J gene. Other nucleotide sequences from this sample produce the same CDR3. V gene TRBV31 combines with J gene TRBJ2-2; weak D call: TRBD1 (6 bases). Deletions cut 1 base from V and 2 bases from J, with 8 bases between. The CDR3 contains 14 residues. Germline-derived CDR1 and CDR2 are GKSSPN and SITVG. The DNA read from the CDR3 is TGTGCCTGGAGTCGGCAGGGGAACACCGGG. It specifies CAWSRQGNTG. The entire CDR3 is CAWSRQGNTGQLYF.

This clone has more than one count but fewer than ten. Mouse gene names apply. The DNA ends 4 residues before the CDR3 does, and the rest of the CDR3 is filled in from the germline J gene. The V and J genes are TRBV5 and TRBJ2-5; D remains ambiguous. The CDR3 runs to 14 residues. Germline V gene data show CDR1 as LGHNA and CDR2 as YNLKQL (reference sequence). V lost 3 bases to trimming and J lost 0 bases, with 7 bases between them. The CDR3 DNA, read in part, is TGTGCCAGCAGCCAGAGAAATAACCAAGAC. It is translated as CASSQRNNQD. The whole CDR3 is CASSQRNNQDTQYF.

This clone was counted at least ten times. Any gene name here is a mouse gene name. CDR3 loop: CASSLVRGANSDYTF. The CDR3 bases that were read are TGTGCCAGCTCTCTCGTCCGGGGGGCAAACTCC. The genes are TRBV12-1 and TRBJ1-2, with D perhaps TRBD1 (5 bases). The read halts 4 residues ahead of the CDR3 end, with the missing end drawn from the germline J gene. The CDR3 has 15 amino acids. Germline assignment: CDR1 SGHSN and CDR2 HYEKVE. V dropped 0 bases and J dropped 0 bases, with 10 bases sitting between them. The variable domain in full, completed from reference TRBV12-1 and TRBJ1-2, reads DSGVVQSPRHIIKEKGGRSVLTCIPISGHSNVVWYQQTLGKELKFLIQHYEKVERDKGFLPSRFSVQQFDDYHSEMNMSALELEDSAMYFCASSLVRGANSDYTFGSGTRLLVI.

This clone was picked up a small number of times. Each gene name is a mouse one. Sequencing ends 4 residues short of the CDR3 end; the germline J gene provides the rest. J is TRBJ2-5 and V is TRBV31; no reliable D call. The V gene lost 1 base and the J gene lost 0 bases, with 5 bases spanning the gap. The CDR3 sequence is 13 residues long. Per the germline V gene, CDR1 is GKSSPN and CDR2 is SITVG. The part of the CDR3 DNA that was read is TGTGCCTGGAGTCCCCTTAACCAAGAC. Encoded protein: CAWSPLNQD. The whole CDR3 sequence is CAWSPLNQDTQYF. Using reference TRBV31 and TRBJ2-5 for the parts outside the CDR3, the full variable domain is AQTIHQWPVAEIKAVGSPLSLGCTIKGKSSPNLYWYWQATGGTLQQLFYSITVGQVESVVQLNLSASRPKDDQFILSTEKLLLSHSGFYLCAWSPLNQDTQYFGPGTRLLVL.

This clone was seen a few times. Genes and germline come from the mouse. The DNA ends 4 residues before the CDR3 does, and the rest of the CDR3 is filled in from the germline J gene. Other nucleotide sequences in the sample specify the same CDR3. The gene calls are TRBV19 and TRBJ2-7; D ambiguous. This CDR3 contains 11 residues. The germline V gene encodes CDR1 FNHDT and CDR2 SITEND (reference sequence). The CDR3 sequence: CASSDIYEQYF. The covered CDR3 bases are TGTGCCAGCAGCGACATATAT.

This clone was recorded at least ten times. Genes here carry mouse names. The DNA ends 4 residues before the CDR3 does, and the rest of the CDR3 is filled in from the germline J gene. The gene calls are TRBV17 and TRBJ2-5; TRBD2 matches 8 bases. The germline V gene encodes CDR1 MNHDT and CDR2 YYDKIL. Losses at the gene ends were 0 bases for V and 3 bases for J; bases not matched to a gene: 5. The CDR3 totals 16 residues. CDR3 sequence reads: CASSRDLLGGQDTQYF. CDR3 bases read: TGTGCTAGCAGTAGAGATCTCCTGGGGGGACAAGAC.

A word on this clone: Germline and genes here are mouse. With the read ending 4 residues before the CDR3 end, the germline J gene is used to fill in that end. V gene TRBV1 combines with J gene TRBJ1-2, with a tentative D call TRBD1 (6 bases). The germline V gene encodes CDR1 NSQYPW and CDR2 LRSPGD (reference sequence). Trimming removed 2 bases at V and 2 bases at J, with 9 bases between. The CDR3 runs to 14 residues. CDR3 DNA (partial): TGCACCTGCAGTGCAAGGGGGTCCAACTCC. Protein: CTCSARGSNS. The full CDR3 protein is CTCSARGSNSDYTF.

As concerns this clone: Each gene name is a mouse one. The observed sequence ends 4 residues before the CDR3 terminus, with the missing tail filled in from the germline J gene. The chain couples TRBV13-1 to TRBJ2-2; D uncertain. Germline lookup yields CDR1 NSHNY and CDR2 SYGAGN. The length of the CDR3 is 16 residues. Between the trimmed V and J ends, which lost 0 bases and 0 bases, there was a span of 9 bases. Here the CDR3 reads CASSDANSSNTGQLYF. The CDR3 bases that were read are TGTGCCAGCAGTGATGCAAACAGCTCAAACACCGGG.

Of note for this clone: Genes and germline are mouse. The sequence runs out 4 residues before the end of the CDR3; the remainder is reconstructed from the germline J gene. The chain joins TRBV14 to TRBJ2-7; 10 nucleotides line up with TRBD2. The V segment lost 2 bases and the J segment 2 bases; nucleotides outside the gene matches: 1. The germline CDR1 and CDR2 sequences are SGHDT and FRDEAV. The CDR3 consists of 14 residues. The CDR3 loop reads CASSLTGGAYEQYF. The CDR3 bases that were read are TGTGCCAGCAGTTTAACTGGGGGGGCCTAT.

Turning to this clone: Gene and germline names: mouse. The read terminates 4 residues ahead of where the CDR3 ends, so the germline J gene completes it. The rearrangement links TRBV19 to TRBJ2-1; TRBD1 matches at 7 bases. Trimming at V came to 6 bases and at J to 1 base, leaving 4 bases not matched to a gene. There are 14 residues in the CDR3. Germline assignment: CDR1 FNHDT and CDR2 SITEND (reference sequence). The CDR3 sequence is CASKGQNNYAEQFF. The sequenced part of the CDR3 DNA is TGTGCCAGCAAGGGACAGAACAACTATGCT.

This clone was observed a handful of times. The genes and germline here are from mouse. The missing CDR3 end, 4 residues past where the read stops, is filled in from the germline J gene. This chain links TRBV19 with TRBJ1-1; 7 bases agree with TRBD1. V shed 5 bases and J 2 bases; nucleotides not matched to a gene: 6. The V gene's germline CDR1 is FNHDT and CDR2 SITEND (reference sequence). This CDR3 comprises 14 residues. The sequenced part of the CDR3 DNA is TGTGCCAGCAGCTACGGGACAGACAACACA. Residues: CASSYGTDNT. The full CDR3 protein is CASSYGTDNTEVFF. The full variable domain, its missing parts supplied by reference TRBV19 and TRBJ1-1, is GGIITQTPKFLIGQEGQKLTLKCQQNFNHDTMYWYRQDSGKGLRLIYYSITENDLQKGDLSEGYDASREKKSSFSLTVTSAQKNEMAVFLCASSYGTDNTEVFFGKGTRLTVV.

This clone has more than one count but fewer than ten. The genes are named according to mouse. Read sequence stops 4 residues before the CDR3 end, and the germline J gene provides the missing end. The rearrangement joins TRBV13-1 to TRBJ2-5; 9 bases agree with TRBD1. This CDR3 has 13 amino acids. Germline loops: CDR1 NSHNY, CDR2 SYGAGN. The CDR3 reads CASSAGQGDTQYF. The sequenced CDR3 bases are TGTGCCAGCAGTGCCGGACAGGGGGAC.

Note on this clone: The genes and germline here are from mouse. The CDR3 end falls 4 residues outside the read, so it is completed with the germline J gene. The chain carries TRBV29 and TRBJ1-2; possibly TRBD1 for D (5 bases). V was shortened by 6 bases and J by 0 bases, with 8 bases between the two germline ends. The germline CDR1 and CDR2 sequences are MSHET and SYDVDS. The CDR3 covers 13 residues. Incomplete CDR3 DNA: TGTGCTAGCAGGCGACAGCCAAACTCC. Translating it yields CASRRQPNS. The full-length CDR3 reads as CASRRQPNSDYTF.

In this sample, this clone turned up a few times. The gene names here belong to mouse. The DNA ends 4 residues before the CDR3 does, and the rest of the CDR3 is filled in from the germline J gene. V gene TRBV19 combines with J gene TRBJ2-7, with D maybe TRBD2 (5 bases). The CDR3 extends over 11 amino acids. The germline CDR1 and CDR2 sequences are FNHDT and SITEND (reference sequence). CDR3 DNA (partial): TGTGCCAGCAGTGCTGGGTAT. This translates into CASSAGY. The complete CDR3 protein is CASSAGYEQYF.

A remark on this clone: All gene names here are mouse names. Read coverage stops 4 residues before the CDR3 terminus; the germline J gene supplies the remainder. Other DNA sequences from this sample encode an identical CDR3 as well. The chain links TRBV13-1 to TRBJ1-2; D is unresolved. Germline values: CDR1 NSHNY, CDR2 SYGAGN. The CDR3 sequence is 14 residues long. The V end lost 0 bases, the J end lost 0 bases, and 6 bases lay between the germline ends. CDR3 DNA (partial): TGTGCCAGCAGTGATGCCAGGACAAACTCC. Translating gives CASSDARTNS. The complete CDR3 sequence is CASSDARTNSDYTF.

As to this clone: Gene names follow the mouse nomenclature. The read finishes 4 residues shy of the CDR3 end, and the germline J gene is used to complete it. The chain combines TRBV12-1 with TRBJ2-4; no clear D. The CDR3 consists of 14 residues. Per germline, CDR1 SGHSN and CDR2 HYEKVE. The V gene lost 0 bases and the J gene lost 2 bases, with 8 bases spanning the gap. The CDR3 bases that were read are TGTGCCAGCTCTCTCGTCGACAATCAAAAC. Residues: CASSLVDNQN. The whole CDR3 protein reads CASSLVDNQNTLYF.

A word on this clone: The gene names here belong to mouse. The CDR3 goes on 4 residues after the read ends, and that part is filled in from the germline J gene. The rearrangement joins TRBV13-1 to TRBJ2-5; 11 bases are shared with TRBD2. The germline CDR1 and CDR2 sequences are NSHNY and SYGAGN. V lost 4 bases and J lost 0; bases outside the gene matches: 4. The CDR3 covers 16 residues. CDR3 DNA (partial): TGTGCCAGCAGTCCCGGACTGGGGGGTAACCAAGAC. This codes for CASSPGLGGNQD. The whole CDR3 reads CASSPGLGGNQDTQYF.

This clone occurred a few times. Gene names and germline match the mouse. The read halts 4 residues ahead of the CDR3 end, with the missing end drawn from the germline J gene. This chain connects TRBV2 to TRBJ2-1; 10 bases are shared with TRBD1. The V and J ends lost 2 bases and 5 bases, in that order; junction bases with no gene match: 3. Germline loops: CDR1 LGHNA, CDR2 YSYQKL. The CDR3 sequence is 15 residues long. The CDR3 spells CASSQTGTGDAEQFF. CDR3 bases read: TGTGCCAGCAGCCAAACCGGGACAGGGGATGCT.

Worth noting for this clone: Here the gene names and germline are mouse. The missing CDR3 end, 4 residues past where the read stops, is filled in from the germline J gene. The identical CDR3 is also encoded by other nucleotide sequences in the sample. V gene TRBV1 combines with J gene TRBJ1-2; D might be TRBD1 (5 bases). Trimming shortened V by 0 bases and J by 0 bases, and 11 bases separated the two germline ends. The germline CDR1 and CDR2 sequences are NSQYPW and LRSPGD (reference sequence). The CDR3 covers 16 residues. The CDR3 protein is CTCSADRQGANSDYTF. The CDR3 DNA, read in part, is TGCACCTGCAGTGCAGATCGGCAGGGTGCAAACTCC.

Notes on this clone: Gene names denote mouse genes. The observed sequence ends 4 residues before the CDR3 terminus, with the missing tail filled in from the germline J gene. This rearrangement joins TRBV5 to TRBJ2-5; D uncertain. The CDR3 runs 14 residues. The germline V gene has CDR1 LGHNA and CDR2 YNLKQL (reference sequence). Trimming shortened V by 1 base and J by 3 bases, and 8 bases separated the two germline ends. This CDR3 is CASSQVTKQDTQYF. The sequenced CDR3 bases are TGTGCCAGCAGCCAAGTAACAAAACAAGAC.

For this clone: The genes are named according to mouse. The read ends 4 residues shy of where the CDR3 ends; the end is completed using the germline J gene. The chain uses TRBV13-1 and TRBJ2-4; no clear D. CDR3 length equals 14 residues. Germline V CDR1 and CDR2: NSHNY, SYGAGN. The V gene lost 2 bases and the J gene lost 0 bases, with 7 bases spanning the gap. This CDR3 is CASSEPTSQNTLYF. CDR3 DNA, as far as it was read: TGTGCCAGCAGTGAGCCAACTAGTCAAAAC.

Concerning this clone itself: The genes and germline here are from mouse. The CDR3 is cut off 3 residues early in the read; its end comes from the germline J gene. The chain combines TRBV2 with TRBJ1-6; 8 bases align to TRBD1. TRBJ1-6 is designated an ORF whose function remains uncertain. Germline V gives CDR1 LGHNA, CDR2 YSYQKL. The CDR3 totals 15 residues. V trimming: 1 base; J trimming: 7 bases; junction bases outside the gene matches: 3. The CDR3 spells CASSQGTGRNSPLYF. CDR3 DNA (partial): TGTGCCAGCAGCCAAGGGACAGGGAGGAATTCGCCC.

As for this clone: The gene symbols are mouse symbols. The read falls 4 residues short of the CDR3 end, and the missing part is taken from the germline J gene. The chain has TRBV19 and TRBJ2-1; the match to TRBD1 covers 9 bases. There are 16 residues in the CDR3. Germline values: CDR1 FNHDT, CDR2 SITEND (reference sequence). CDR3 sequence reads: CASRRQGVPLSSEQFF. CDR3 DNA, as far as it was read: TGTGCCAGCAGGCGACAGGGGGTGCCCCTATCCTCT.

This clone was observed a few times. The gene names here belong to mouse. The DNA ends 4 residues before the CDR3 does, and the rest of the CDR3 is filled in from the germline J gene. The J gene is TRBJ2-5, the V gene TRBV14; 7 nucleotides match TRBD2. Germline V gene lookup returns CDR1 SGHDT and CDR2 FRDEAV. The CDR3 is 13 residues long. The sequenced CDR3 bases are TGTGCCAGCAGTTTAACACTGGGGGAC. Amino acid sequence: CASSLTLGD. The whole CDR3 region reads CASSLTLGDTQYF.

This clone came up a few times. The genes are named according to mouse. The read halts 3 residues ahead of the CDR3 end, with the missing end drawn from the germline J gene. The V call is TRBV13-1, the J call TRBJ1-6; 9 bases line up with TRBD1. TRBJ1-6 qualifies as an ORF whose function is uncertain. The germline V gene encodes CDR1 NSHNY and CDR2 SYGAGN. The CDR3 is 15 residues long. Trimming took 0 bases from V and 6 from J; bases not matched to a gene: 1. This chain's CDR3 is CASSDADRGNSPLYF. CDR3 bases read: TGTGCCAGCAGTGATGCGGACAGGGGTAATTCGCCC.

About this clone: Gene names are the mouse ones. The read stops 4 residues short of the end of the CDR3; the missing end is completed from the germline J gene. This chain links TRBV29 with TRBJ2-3, with D possibly matching TRBD1 (5 bases). The ends were cut back, 2 bases at V and 1 base at J, with 10 bases in the middle. The germline gives CDR1 MSHET, CDR2 SYDVDS. The CDR3 contains 15 residues. The CDR3 protein is CASSLGGEGAETLYF. Incomplete CDR3 DNA: TGTGCTAGCAGTTTAGGAGGGGAGGGTGCAGAA.